This T cell receptor beta chain was captured in a study of cytotoxic CD8 clonotypes in ibrutinib-treated CLL. Of note for this clone: Its target is not known.

The germline V gene encodes CDR1 MNHNY and CDR2 SVGAGI (reference sequence). The CDR3 is 15 amino acids. V lost 5 bases to trimming and J lost 7 bases, with 18 bases between them. Overall study results and limits: Treatment left the uncommon public clonotypes either contracted or stable in frequency.

Library input was approximately 1.8 micrograms of DNA from cryopreserved PBMCs. Depths of 1 in 200,000 to 1 in 1 million T cells were the sequencing target. The protocol was immunoSEQ multiplex PCR, while the TCRdb copy is restricted to in-frame clones and leaves out a portion. The sample yields 35,000 to 55,000 clones, roughly 76% seen once. V and J are TRBV6-6 and TRBJ2-1; perhaps TRBD1 as D (6 bases). The clonotype comes from a human donor with chronic lymphocytic leukemia. This specimen consisted of PBMCs, obtained after 12 months of ibrutinib treatment. This chain's CDR3 is CASSDPRNRANEQFF. Here the CDR3 DNA reads TGTGCCAGCAGTGACCCCCGTAACAGGGCGAATGAGCAGTTCTTC.